Listed here is a single T cell receptor (beta chain). TCRdb's table, derived via immunoSEQ multiplex PCR, lists solely in-frame clones and lacks some. Seen here are 84,000 or so clones, approximately 94% observed once, and the top ten hold 2% to 3%. The sample belongs to a study of T cell changes during pregnancy in multiple sclerosis. The V segment lost 0 bases and the J segment 4 bases; nucleotides outside the gene matches: 2. The length of the CDR3 is 14 residues. Germline V gives CDR1 MGHRA, CDR2 YSYEKL. This TCR was recovered from a female donor with multiple sclerosis, enrolled in a pregnancy study. The chain couples TRBV4-1 to TRBJ1-2; 7 bases are shared with TRBD1. The input for sequencing was peripheral blood, taken in the third trimester of pregnancy. The CDR3 region has the DNA TGCGCCAGCAGCCAAGACAGGGACAGCTATGGCTACACCTTC. The encoded protein is CASSQDRDSYGYTF.